This entry lists 22 T cell receptor beta chains sequenced from one sample in a study of blood T cell repertoires in COVID-19. The method was immunoSEQ multiplex PCR; TCRdb's version includes in-frame clones alone and lacks a portion of them. Of 110,000 or so clones listed, 75% to 80% were seen once; the top ten hold roughly 7.9%. Sequencing was performed on peripheral blood. The origin of the receptors is a human donor in a cohort sampled during active COVID-19.

This clone was observed a single time. As DNA, the CDR3 is TGTGCCAGCAGTCTCGGGACAGGGCTATGGCGCTATAATTCACCCCTCCACTTT. This sequence encodes CASSLGTGLWRYNSPLHF. The chain carries TRBV27 and TRBJ1-6; TRBD1 matches at 9 bases. This CDR3 is built from 18 residues. V lost 5 bases to trimming and J lost 3 bases; unmatched junction nucleotides: 11. CDR1 is MNHEY and CDR2 is SMNVEV in the germline V gene (reference sequence).

The chain uses TRBV3-1 (or the pseudogene TRBV3-2) and TRBJ1-5; 9 bases line up with TRBD1. V lost 1 base to trimming and J lost 1 base; unmatched junction nucleotides: 8. Germline V gene sequence: CDR1 LGHDT, CDR2 YNNKEL (reference sequence). This CDR3 is built from 18 residues. The chain's CDR3 is CASSQVRDRESSNQPQHF. CDR3 DNA sequence: TGTGCCAGCAGCCAAGTCCGGGACAGGGAGTCGAGCAATCAGCCCCAGCATTTT.

The CDR3 DNA sequence: TGTGCCAGCAGAAGAATGACAGGGGGGTACCAAGAGACCCAGTACTTC. This translates into CASRRMTGGYQETQYF. This sequence joins TRBV2 and TRBJ2-5; 9 nucleotides match TRBD1. Germline values: CDR1 SNHLY, CDR2 FYNNEI. The CDR3 contains 16 residues. Trimming at V came to 6 bases and at J to 0 bases, leaving 8 bases not matched to a gene.

The CDR3 sequence is CASSRTASYEQYF. The DNA for the CDR3 is TGCGCCAGCAGCCGGACAGCATCCTACGAGCAGTACTTC. The chain is built from TRBV4-1 and TRBJ2-7, with a tentative D call TRBD1 (6 bases). Looked up from germline, CDR1 is MGHRA and CDR2 is YSYEKL. The length of the CDR3 is 13 residues. V was trimmed by 4 bases and J by 1 base, leaving 8 bases between them.

The chain carries TRBV7-6 and TRBJ2-7; 11 bases are shared with TRBD2. From germline, CDR1 is SGHVS and CDR2 FNYEAQ. V lost 5 bases, J lost 6 bases, and 12 bases stayed unmatched. The CDR3 runs to 16 residues. The CDR3 spells CASSVGGPTSGIEQYF. CDR3 bases: TGTGCCAGCAGCGTAGGAGGGCCGACTAGCGGGATCGAGCAGTACTTC.

This clone was picked up one time. The chain recombines TRBV14 with TRBJ2-3; D might be TRBD2 (6 bases). The germline V gene has CDR1 SGHDN and CDR2 FVKESK. V lost 4 bases, J lost 3 bases, and 14 bases lay in between. The CDR3 extends over 15 amino acids. As DNA, the CDR3 is TGTGCCAGCAGCCCCCCGTGGAGGGCAACAGATACGCAGTATTTT. This encodes CASSPPWRATDTQYF.

V gene TRBV28 combines with J gene TRBJ1-6; 10 bases fit TRBD1. The germline gives CDR1 MDHEN, CDR2 SYDVKM. The CDR3 covers 13 residues. The V and J ends lost 3 bases and 10 bases, in that order; junction bases with no gene match: 0. The CDR3 here is CASSLDRGSPLHF. The CDR3 DNA reads as TGTGCCAGCAGTTTGGACAGGGGGTCACCCCTCCACTTT.

Here the CDR3 reads CASSQELGQGRTDTQYF. CDR3 coding DNA: TGTGCCAGCAGCCAAGAACTGGGACAGGGTCGCACAGATACGCAGTATTTT. The V gene is TRBV3-1 (or the pseudogene TRBV3-2), the J gene TRBJ2-3; TRBD1 matches 9 bases. V lost 0 bases, J lost 1 base, and 5 bases stayed unmatched. From germline, CDR1 is LGHDT and CDR2 YNNKEL (reference sequence). CDR3 length equals 17 residues.

The chain recombines TRBV9 with TRBJ2-7, with a tentative D call TRBD2 (5 bases). V dropped 4 bases and J dropped 6 bases, with 17 bases sitting between them. From germline, CDR1 is SGDLS and CDR2 YYNGEE. This CDR3 has 14 residues. The CDR3 DNA reads as TGTGCCAGCAGCAATAGTGGCCAGGCGGGCGAGCAGTACTTC. This codes for CASSNSGQAGEQYF. The full variable domain, completed using reference TRBV9 and TRBJ2-7, is DSGVTQTPKHLITATGQRVTLRCSPRSGDLSVYWYQQSLDQGLQFLIQYYNGEERAKGNILERFSAQQFPDLHSELNLSSLELGDSALYFCASSNSGQAGEQYFGPGTRLTVT.

The J gene is TRBJ2-7, the V gene TRBV6-4; 8 nucleotides align to TRBD1. The CDR3 consists of 14 residues. V was pared by 7 bases and J by 5 bases, with 10 bases of the junction left unmatched. Germline CDR1 reads MRHNA; CDR2 reads SNTAGT. The CDR3 coding sequence is TGTGCCAGCAAACTGGTTTCACAGGGGGACGAGCAGTACTTC. It codes for CASKLVSQGDEQYF.

The chain carries TRBV30 and TRBJ1-3; D is ambiguous. In germline, CDR1 is GTSNPN, CDR2 SVGIG (reference sequence). V was cut by 3 bases and J by 2 bases, with 20 bases left in between. This CDR3 is built from 17 residues. The chain's CDR3 is CAWRSLPGRAPGNTIYF. As DNA, the CDR3 is TGTGCCTGGAGGTCATTACCGGGGAGGGCACCTGGAAACACCATATATTTT.

This clone turned up a few times. V gene TRBV7-9 combines with J gene TRBJ2-7, with D tentatively TRBD1 (5 bases). The length of the CDR3 is 16 residues. Germline V gene lookup returns CDR1 SEHNR and CDR2 FQNEAQ (reference sequence). V was trimmed by 5 bases and J by 6 bases, leaving 23 bases between them. CDR3 amino acids: CASSGTSAPARGEQYF. The CDR3, as DNA: TGTGCCAGCAGCGGAACCTCGGCACCCGCTAGGGGCGAGCAGTACTTC.

The chain couples TRBV5-4 to TRBJ2-7; 7 nucleotides match TRBD1. V was clipped by 1 base and J by 6 bases; unmatched bases: 13. The CDR3 is 16 amino acids. CDR1 is SGHNT, CDR2 YYREEE, per germline (reference sequence). CDR3 DNA sequence: TGTGCCAGCAGCTTGCCTTTATTACAGGGGCGAGGCGAGCAGTACTTC. Translation: CASSLPLLQGRGEQYF.

CDR3: CATSGRDRVDEQYF. CDR3 nucleotides: TGTGCCACCAGCGGACGGGACAGGGTGGACGAGCAGTACTTC. The J gene is TRBJ2-7, the V gene TRBV15; TRBD1 aligns across 9 bases. The V segment lost 5 bases and the J segment 5 bases; nucleotides outside the gene matches: 7. This CDR3 contains 14 residues. Germline V CDR1 and CDR2: LNHNV, YYDKDF (reference sequence).

This clone was found a few times. The V call is TRBV5-1, the J call TRBJ1-1; a possible D gene is TRBD1 (6 bases). This CDR3 has 14 residues. Germline assignment: CDR1 SGHRS and CDR2 YFSETQ. V dropped 7 bases and J dropped 4 bases, with 17 bases sitting between them. In DNA, the CDR3 is TGCGCCAGCGCCGCTTCGTCAGGGGTCACTGAAGCTTTCTTT. This codes for CASAASSGVTEAFF.

The chain couples TRBV10-3 to TRBJ2-6, with D possibly TRBD1 on 6 matching bases. In germline, CDR1 is ENHRY, CDR2 SYGVKD. The CDR3 covers 15 residues. V was cut by 10 bases and J by 0 bases, with 13 bases left in between. The CDR3 region is CATEDRSSGANVLTF. Here the CDR3 DNA reads TGTGCCACCGAAGACAGGAGCTCTGGGGCCAACGTCCTGACTTTC.

The V and J genes are TRBV21-1 and TRBJ2-2; the table's D call TRBD2 went unverified against the DNA. TRBV21-1 is given as a pseudogene. This CDR3 is built from 17 residues. The CDR3 sequence is CASSKVTSGRSTGELFF. CDR3 nucleotides: TGTGCCAGCAGCAAAGTGACTAGCGGGAGGAGTACCGGGGAGCTGTTTTTT.

The chain is built from TRBV5-1 and TRBJ2-7; TRBD2 matches at 9 bases. The trim removed 0 bases at V and 6 bases at J, leaving 7 bases unmatched. The CDR3 loop spans 15 amino acids. Germline V gene data show CDR1 as SGHRS and CDR2 as YFSETQ. CDR3: CASSLALAGVSEQYF. Here the CDR3 DNA reads TGCGCCAGCAGCTTGGCATTAGCGGGAGTCTCCGAGCAGTACTTC. Variable domain in full (rest from reference TRBV5-1 and TRBJ2-7): KAGVTQTPRYLIKTRGQQVTLSCSPISGHRSVSWYQQTPGQGLQFLFEYFSETQRNKGNFPGRFSGRQFSNSRSEMNVSTLELGDSALYLCASSLALAGVSEQYFGPGTRLTVT.

Of note for this clone: In the same sample, other DNA sequences code for this CDR3. This chain connects TRBV5-4 to TRBJ1-1; D not resolved. The V end was cut by 3 bases, the J end by 1 base, with 4 bases between. The germline CDR1 and CDR2 sequences are SGHNT and YYREEE (reference sequence). The CDR3 contains 12 residues. The CDR3 DNA is TGTGCCAGCAGCTGGGCGAACACTGAAGCTTTCTTT. Translated, it gives CASSWANTEAFF.

CDR3 bases: TGCAGCGTTGCCGAGGGAGAGACCCAGTACTTC. This codes for CSVAEGETQYF. The chain recombines TRBV29-1 with TRBJ2-5, with a possible D match to TRBD2 (5 bases). V was shortened by 4 bases and J by 4 bases, with 7 bases between the two germline ends. Germline V gene sequence: CDR1 SQVTM, CDR2 ANQGSEA. CDR3 length: 11 amino acids.

The chain is built from TRBV5-4 and TRBJ1-6; 8 bases align to TRBD1. There are 14 residues in the CDR3. Germline V gives CDR1 SGHNT, CDR2 YYREEE (reference sequence). V was pared by 4 bases and J by 9 bases, with 6 bases of the junction left unmatched. The CDR3 coding sequence is TGTGCCAGCAGCCCAGGGGGCCGGGGTTCACCCCTCCACTTT. Protein: CASSPGGRGSPLHF.

The CDR3 region has the DNA TGTGCCTGGAGTCCATCGCAGCAGGCTAACACCGGGGAGCTGTTTTTT. Protein sequence: CAWSPSQQANTGELFF. The chain employs TRBV30 and TRBJ2-2; D remains ambiguous. The germline gives CDR1 GTSNPN, CDR2 SVGIG (reference sequence). This CDR3 has 16 residues. V was pared by 2 bases and J by 2 bases, with 15 bases between. Full variable domain (rest looked up from reference TRBV30 and TRBJ2-2): SQTIHQWPATLVQPVGSPLSLECTVEGTSNPNLYWYRQAAGRGLQLLFYSVGIGQISSEVPQNLSASRPQDRQFILSSKKLLLSDSGFYLCAWSPSQQANTGELFFGEGSRLTVL.